The 19 T cell receptor beta chains below come from one sample, sequenced in a study of cytomegalovirus exposure and HLA in healthy donors. The PCR had 60 Vbeta and 13 Jbeta primers. Profiling relied on immunoSEQ multiplex PCR, and the TCRdb table lists in-frame clones only, not all of them. This table holds around 190,000 clones, roughly 79% found once. The sample taken for sequencing was PBMCs. Receptors originate from a woman aged 18-35 years in good health and CMV-seronegative.

The chain joins TRBV5-1 to TRBJ1-1, with 8 bases identical to TRBD1. The junction had 3 bases not matched to a gene; V was cut back by 5 bases and J by 3 bases. The CDR3 is 13 amino acids. Per the germline V gene, CDR1 is SGHRS and CDR2 is YFSETQ. In nucleotides, the CDR3 is TGCGCCAGCAGGGACAGGGTTGACACTGAAGCTTTCTTT. Amino acid sequence: CASRDRVDTEAFF.

The rearrangement links TRBV4-1 to TRBJ1-2; D ambiguous. The CDR3 has 13 residues. In germline, CDR1 is MGHRA, CDR2 YSYEKL. Trimming removed 0 bases from V and 4 bases from J, with 6 bases in between. The CDR3 sequence: CASSQDSLYGYTF. The CDR3, as DNA: TGCGCCAGCAGCCAAGATTCCCTCTATGGCTACACCTTC.

There are a few counts of this clone. This chain uses TRBV15 with TRBJ1-1; maybe TRBD1 (5 bases). The CDR3 is 14 amino acids. The ends were cut back, 4 bases at V and 2 bases at J, with 11 bases in the middle. CDR1 and CDR2 (germline): LNHNV, YYDKDF (reference sequence). CDR3 protein: CATSTGRDNTEAFF. For the CDR3, the DNA is TGTGCCACCAGCACAGGGCGGGATAACACTGAAGCTTTCTTT.

The rearrangement links TRBV14 to TRBJ1-2; TRBD1 might be the D (6 bases). Between the trimmed V and J ends, which lost 6 bases and 3 bases, there was a span of 14 bases. The length of the CDR3 is 14 residues. Per the germline V gene, CDR1 is SGHDN and CDR2 is FVKESK. The CDR3 spells CASRRGQFDYGYTF. The CDR3 nucleotides are TGTGCCAGCAGGAGAGGACAGTTCGACTATGGCTACACCTTC.

This clone appeared a single time. The J gene is TRBJ2-7, the V gene TRBV7-6, with 7 bases that match TRBD1. The CDR3 runs to 12 residues. Germline-derived CDR1 and CDR2 are SGHVS and FNYEAQ. V lost 5 bases to trimming and J lost 13 bases; unmatched junction nucleotides: 11. In DNA, the CDR3 is TGTGCCAGCAGCCTGGGGGACAGTCCCAAATACTTC. The encoded protein is CASSLGDSPKYF.

The genes are TRBV28 and TRBJ2-7, with TRBD1 matching 9 bases. The germline V gene encodes CDR1 MDHEN and CDR2 SYDVKM. Unmatched junction bases numbered 7, after V lost 5 bases and J lost 5 bases. The CDR3 loop spans 14 amino acids. DNA for the CDR3: TGTGCCAGCAGTCCGGGGACAGGGTCCAACGAGCAGTACTTC. Protein: CASSPGTGSNEQYF.

The chain couples TRBV7-3 to TRBJ2-7; 7 nucleotides line up with TRBD2. The CDR3 totals 14 residues. Germline values: CDR1 SGHTA, CDR2 FQGTGA. V shed 5 bases, J shed 2 bases, and the junction held 6 bases outside the gene matches. Here the CDR3 reads CASSPYGGTYEQYF. The CDR3 DNA is TGTGCCAGCAGCCCTTACGGGGGGACCTACGAGCAGTACTTC.

V and J are TRBV2 and TRBJ2-7; D remains ambiguous. Germline V lookup: CDR1 SNHLY, CDR2 FYNNEI. The V end was cut by 5 bases, the J end by 3 bases, with 14 bases between. The CDR3 is 14 residues long. The CDR3 spells CASSPTGDGYEQYF. For the CDR3, the DNA is TGTGCCAGCAGTCCTACCGGAGACGGCTACGAGCAGTACTTC.

The J gene is TRBJ1-1, the V gene TRBV4-1; TRBD1 matches at 8 bases. V shed 4 bases, J shed 4 bases, and the junction held 5 bases outside the gene matches. This CDR3 is 14 amino acids long. Germline CDR1 is MGHRA and CDR2 is YSYEKL. The CDR3 DNA sequence: TGCGCCAGCAGCCCGAGACAGGGGTTCACTGAAGCTTTCTTT. It yields the protein CASSPRQGFTEAFF.

The J gene is TRBJ1-4, the V gene TRBV4-1; 10 positions match TRBD1. CDR1 MGHRA and CDR2 YSYEKL come from the germline V gene. The V and J ends lost 4 bases and 8 bases, in that order; junction bases with no gene match: 22. CDR3 length: 20 amino acids. CDR3 coding DNA: TGCGCCAGCAGCCCAGAATTAGGGGGACAGGGGTTCCGATGGGAAGAAAAACTGTTTTTT. Translating gives CASSPELGGQGFRWEEKLFF.

This chain uses TRBV7-9 with TRBJ1-4; 7 positions match TRBD1. Trimming cost V 5 bases and J 8 bases; bases outside gene matches: 8. The CDR3 has 14 residues. Germline CDR1 SEHNR, CDR2 FQNEAQ (reference sequence). DNA for the CDR3: TGTGCCAGCAGCCCGACAGGGCAAAACGAAAAACTGTTTTTT. Its protein is CASSPTGQNEKLFF.

This chain joins TRBV5-8 and TRBJ1-5, with TRBD1 matching 12 bases. The germline V gene has CDR1 SGHTS and CDR2 YDEGEE. The CDR3 runs to 17 residues. J was trimmed by 3 bases and V by 4 bases; bases with no gene match: 8. Here the CDR3 reads CASSNRDRGRSNQPQHF. CDR3 nucleotide sequence: TGTGCCAGCAGCAACCGGGACAGGGGGCGATCCAATCAGCCCCAGCATTTT.

The rearrangement joins TRBV5-1 to TRBJ1-3; 8 bases match TRBD1. Germline V gene data show CDR1 as SGHRS and CDR2 as YFSETQ. There are 15 residues in the CDR3. After removal of 4 bases from V and 6 bases from J, the junction contained 9 bases not matched to a gene. CDR3 sequence reads: CASSLSPGGINTIYF. CDR3 nucleotides: TGCGCCAGCAGCCTTAGCCCAGGGGGCATAAACACCATATATTTT.

The chain is built from TRBV6-1 and TRBJ2-1, with TRBD2 as a possible D gene (5 bases). V lost 0 bases, J lost 0 bases, and 6 bases lay in between. CDR1 MNHNS and CDR2 SASEGT come from the germline V gene. The CDR3 totals 15 residues. The CDR3 DNA follows: TGTGCCAGCAGTGAAGCCGGGAACTCCTACAATGAGCAGTTCTTC. As protein: CASSEAGNSYNEQFF.

The genes are TRBV18 and TRBJ2-7; tentatively, D is TRBD1 (5 bases). CDR1 and CDR2 from the germline V gene are KGHSH and LQKENI. CDR3 length: 15 amino acids. Between the trimmed V and J ends, which lost 2 bases and 4 bases, there was a span of 15 bases. As DNA, the CDR3 is TGTGCCAGCTCACCAGCTGGGCAGGGCCTATACGAGCAGTACTTC. Translated, it gives CASSPAGQGLYEQYF.

The chain combines TRBV2 with TRBJ2-3; D unresolved. V was pared by 5 bases and J by 1 base, with 4 bases between. Germline V lookup: CDR1 SNHLY, CDR2 FYNNEI. This CDR3 is built from 12 residues. In DNA form, the CDR3 reads TGTGCCAGCAGTAGCGGCACAGATACGCAGTATTTT. Translating gives CASSSGTDTQYF.

J is TRBJ2-3 and V is TRBV28; TRBD1 matches at 10 bases. CDR3 length equals 15 residues. V was pared by 3 bases and J by 4 bases, with 4 bases of the junction left unmatched. Germline V lookup: CDR1 MDHEN, CDR2 SYDVKM. CDR3 region: CASSFRDRGADTQYF. CDR3 sequence (DNA): TGTGCCAGCAGTTTCCGGGACAGGGGCGCAGATACGCAGTATTTT.

The table lists this clone with a count of one. The V gene is TRBV5-6, the J gene TRBJ1-2; maybe TRBD1 (6 bases). From germline, CDR1 is SGHDT and CDR2 YYEEEE. V lost 4 bases and J lost 4, with 17 bases in between. The length of the CDR3 is 15 residues. CDR3 region: CASSPDRTLGYGYTF. The CDR3 DNA follows: TGTGCCAGCAGCCCGGACAGAACCCTGGGCTATGGCTACACCTTC. The full variable domain, completed using reference TRBV5-6 and TRBJ1-2, is DAGVTQSPTHLIKTRGQQVTLRCSPKSGHDTVSWYQQALGQGPQFIFQYYEEEERQRGNFPDRFSGHQFPNYSSELNVNALLLGDSALYLCASSPDRTLGYGYTFGSGTRLTVV.

This clone came up a few times. The chain couples TRBV6-5 to TRBJ1-4; D remains ambiguous. Trimming took 7 bases from V and 4 from J, leaving 4 bases between them. Germline loops: CDR1 MNHEY, CDR2 SVGAGI. The CDR3 loop spans 11 amino acids. DNA of the CDR3: TGTGCCAGCACCCTTAATGAAAAACTGTTTTTT. Translating gives CASTLNEKLFF.